These T cell receptor beta chains were read from a single sample in a study of Ad26.COV2.S vaccination and SARS-CoV-2 variants. Profiled with immunoSEQ multiplex PCR; TCRdb holds only in-frame clones, not every one. Here the sample spans some 480,000 clones, around 90% being singletons. Sample: peripheral blood, taken in a trial of Ad26.COV2.S vaccine versus placebo. These receptors were taken from a person between 18 and 65 years old who received the Ad26.COV2.S COVID-19 vaccine or a placebo. The CDR3 runs from the conserved cysteine through the conserved F or W. Fields, in order: J gene, V gene, clone size, CDR3 protein. Clone size is given for some rows only: seen once, a few or many times, or a class if the clone is expanded.

TRBJ1-1,TRBV7-8,-,CASSSTIGNTEAFF
TRBJ1-1,TRBV7-6,-,CASSLDVGTEAFF
TRBJ2-2,TRBV11-3,once,CASRLENTGELFF
TRBJ2-3,TRBV2,-,CASMTSGRSTVSTDTQYF
TRBJ2-7,TRBV25-1,-,CASTAGTSGYEQYF
TRBJ1-1,TRBV2,-,CASSEARAGAAFF
TRBJ1-1,TRBV24-1,-,CATSVAGTEAFF
TRBJ1-3,TRBV10-3,-,CAIRGEGTGNTIYF
TRBJ2-3,TRBV3-1/TRBV3-2,-,CASSQAPATDTQYF
TRBJ1-5,TRBV24-1,-,CATSGPGPGNQPQHF
TRBJ1-5,TRBV6-5,few,CASRPTTHQPQHF
TRBJ2-7,TRBV12-3/TRBV12-4,-,CASSSNYEQYF
TRBJ1-1,TRBV6-1,-,CASSTQTGNTEAFF
TRBJ1-1,TRBV30,-,CVEGARNTEAFF
TRBJ2-5,TRBV9,many,CASSVGEGQGQETQYF
TRBJ2-7,TRBV11-2,-,CASSFRRDSSSYEQYF
TRBJ2-1,TRBV4-3,-,CASSQDARPGYNEQFF
TRBJ2-5,TRBV27,-,CASSRTPGLASETQYF
TRBJ2-5,TRBV6-6,-,CASSPNRSGLAGGDSGETQYF
TRBJ1-4,TRBV28,few,CASSLSGTGGTSNEKLFF
TRBJ2-3,TRBV4-2,-,CASSQETAGAADTQYF
TRBJ2-7,TRBV10-3,-,CAINGGEREQYF
TRBJ2-7,TRBV18,-,CASSPASSYEQYF
TRBJ2-5,TRBV13,-,CASSFGETQYF
TRBJ1-6,TRBV30,-,CAGQRDSNSPLHF
TRBJ2-7,TRBV6-5,-,CASSYSSLVSEQYF
TRBJ1-5,TRBV10-2,-,CASREGQGGNQPQHF
TRBJ2-5,TRBV7-8,-,CASSLAGQQAQYF
TRBJ1-1,TRBV27,-,CASSPWEGPNTEAFF
TRBJ2-2,TRBV7-9,-,CASRPRDRGQSGELFF
TRBJ2-7,TRBV2,once,CASTLSGSGGYEQYF
TRBJ2-5,TRBV6-2/TRBV6-3,-,CASSLTPPETQYF
TRBJ2-7,TRBV3-1/TRBV3-2,-,CASSQDPRGDYEQYF
TRBJ1-5,TRBV19,few,CASRGGGNQPQHF
TRBJ2-6,TRBV5-1,-,CASSLGQFSGANVLTF
TRBJ1-5,TRBV30,-,CAWRLGGAGNQPQHF